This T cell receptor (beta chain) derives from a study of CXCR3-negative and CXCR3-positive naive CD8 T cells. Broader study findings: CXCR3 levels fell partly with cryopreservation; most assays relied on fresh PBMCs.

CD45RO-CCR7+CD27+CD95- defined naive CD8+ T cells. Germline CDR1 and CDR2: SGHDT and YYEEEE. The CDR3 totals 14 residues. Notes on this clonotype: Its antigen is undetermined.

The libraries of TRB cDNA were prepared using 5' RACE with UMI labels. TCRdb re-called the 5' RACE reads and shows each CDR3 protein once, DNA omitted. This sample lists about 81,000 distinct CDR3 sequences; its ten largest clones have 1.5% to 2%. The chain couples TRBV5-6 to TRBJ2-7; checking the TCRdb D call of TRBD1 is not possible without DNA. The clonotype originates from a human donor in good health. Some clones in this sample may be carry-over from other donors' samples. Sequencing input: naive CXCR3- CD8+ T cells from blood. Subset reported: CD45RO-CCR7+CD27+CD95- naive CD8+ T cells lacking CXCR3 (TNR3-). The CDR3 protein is CASSVGTALYEQYF.